This T cell receptor beta chain was captured in a study of beta chain features in type 1 diabetes. Concerning this clone: The antigen remains undetermined. The sample carries other DNA sequences with the same CDR3.

Study-level results: Shorter TCRB CDR3s, moderately but significantly so, were found in Type 1 diabetes patients in all four CD4+ subsets. Researchers could not determine here whether HLA type influences TCRB rearrangement.

This CDR3 contains 15 residues. The V gene lost 4 bases and the J gene lost 0 bases, with 10 bases spanning the gap. Germline V gives CDR1 LNHDA, CDR2 SQIVND (reference sequence). Reverse transcription of all isolated RNA meant that expressed TCRB transcripts were sequenced. Generated by immunoSEQ multiplex PCR, the TCRdb table keeps only in-frame clones and is missing some. The sample lists about 700,000 clones; over 10% were seen once. This sequence joins TRBV19 and TRBJ1-5; no reliable D call. The receptor's source is a man aged 18 to 29 with type 1 diabetes. The sequenced sample was naive CD4+ T cells from blood. The CDR3 DNA is TGTGCCAGTAGTAGCACGGGATATAGCAATCAGCCCCAGCATTTT. Protein: CASSSTGYSNQPQHF.